The clone carrying this T cell receptor (beta chain) was detected only a few times. Its target is not known. The CDR3 length is 15 residues. The germline CDR1 and CDR2 sequences are DFQATT and SNEGSKA (reference sequence). The ends lost 5 bases at V and 5 bases at J; junction bases unmatched: 8. TCRdb independently ran MiXCR on the 5' RACE reads; one entry per CDR3 protein. In the table there are some 710,000 distinct CDR3 sequences, approximately 6% of which are singletons. This specimen belongs to a study of identical twins. General study points: Beta out-of-frame twin sharing showed a weaker excess.

Sequenced: naive T cells sorted from blood. The clonotype originates from a man younger than 30 in good health. The chain links TRBV20-1 to TRBJ2-7, with 14 bases matching TRBD2. CDR3 amino acids: CSAGKPGLAGDEQYF. For the CDR3, the DNA is TGCAGTGCTGGAAAGCCGGGACTAGCGGGAGACGAGCAGTACTTC.